The clone carrying this T cell receptor beta chain came up a few times. Its antigen is still unknown. TCRdb called the reads again in MiXCR, with one record for every CDR3 protein. The repertoire has about 830,000 distinct CDR3 sequences, approximately 29% of them found once; the top ten carry around 12%. This CDR3 is 13 amino acids long. CDR1 and CDR2 from the germline V gene are SEHNR and FQNEAQ (reference sequence). The V and J ends lost 5 bases and 3 bases, in that order; junction bases with no gene match: 2. This entry comes from a study of T cell repertoires in cytomegalovirus infection. About the study: CMV epitopes, recently identified HLA-C-restricted and well-studied HLA-B-restricted, were used. Both a matching HLA type and CMV infection were indicated by public TCR beta signatures.

The specimen was cultured CD8+ T cells from PBMCs, collected from culture after CMV antigen stimulation. V and J are TRBV7-9 and TRBJ2-5, with 8 bases aligning to TRBD1. The receptor comes from a human donor in good health (CMV status not recorded). Some clones in this sample may be carry-over from other donors' samples. The CDR3 DNA follows: TGTGCCAGCAGCAAACAGGGGGAAGAGACCCAGTACTTC. Translated, it gives CASSKQGEETQYF.